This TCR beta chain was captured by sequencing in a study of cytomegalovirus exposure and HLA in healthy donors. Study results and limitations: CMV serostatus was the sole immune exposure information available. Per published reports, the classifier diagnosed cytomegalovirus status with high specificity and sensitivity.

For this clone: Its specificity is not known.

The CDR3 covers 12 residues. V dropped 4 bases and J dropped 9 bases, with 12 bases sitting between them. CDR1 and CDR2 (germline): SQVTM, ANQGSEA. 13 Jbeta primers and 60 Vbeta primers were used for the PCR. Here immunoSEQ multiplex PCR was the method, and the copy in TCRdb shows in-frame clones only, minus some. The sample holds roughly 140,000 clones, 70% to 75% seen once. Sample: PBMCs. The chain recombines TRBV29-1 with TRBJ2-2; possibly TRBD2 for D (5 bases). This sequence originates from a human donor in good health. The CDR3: CSVVSSDWELFF. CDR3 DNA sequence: TGCAGCGTTGTTAGTAGCGACTGGGAGCTGTTTTTT.